Included here is one TCR beta chain sequence, with context. What it binds is unknown. These data originate in a study of cytomegalovirus exposure and HLA in healthy donors. Study details: Researchers found that more than 70% of about 400 genotyped donors fell within the Caucasian-associated ancestry cluster. Broader study findings: When a later analysis compared HLA-associated TCR beta chains with equally common others, the HLA-associated chains turned out to be more clonally expanded and to have lower generation probabilities. The likely origin of a cluster of highly shared sequence variants was a sequencing artifact. A few CMV-associated chains proved CMV antigen-specific in vitro.

V dropped 5 bases and J dropped 7 bases, with 14 bases sitting between them. The CDR3 length is 13 residues. Germline V gives CDR1 LNHDA, CDR2 SQIVND (reference sequence). Use of 60 Vbeta and 13 Jbeta primers characterized the PCR. Clones were read by immunoSEQ multiplex PCR, and TCRdb kept only the in-frame ones, dropping some. The top ten hold 1.2% of the sample, which has under 150,000 clones, roughly 80% seen once. The sample consisted of PBMCs. The chain employs TRBV19 and TRBJ2-5; the D gene is possibly TRBD2 (6 bases). This TCR was sampled from a man aged 45-60 years in good health and CMV-seronegative. The CDR3 bases are TGTGCCAGTAGTGCGGGGTGGGGAGGGACCCAGTACTTC. Its protein product is CASSAGWGGTQYF.